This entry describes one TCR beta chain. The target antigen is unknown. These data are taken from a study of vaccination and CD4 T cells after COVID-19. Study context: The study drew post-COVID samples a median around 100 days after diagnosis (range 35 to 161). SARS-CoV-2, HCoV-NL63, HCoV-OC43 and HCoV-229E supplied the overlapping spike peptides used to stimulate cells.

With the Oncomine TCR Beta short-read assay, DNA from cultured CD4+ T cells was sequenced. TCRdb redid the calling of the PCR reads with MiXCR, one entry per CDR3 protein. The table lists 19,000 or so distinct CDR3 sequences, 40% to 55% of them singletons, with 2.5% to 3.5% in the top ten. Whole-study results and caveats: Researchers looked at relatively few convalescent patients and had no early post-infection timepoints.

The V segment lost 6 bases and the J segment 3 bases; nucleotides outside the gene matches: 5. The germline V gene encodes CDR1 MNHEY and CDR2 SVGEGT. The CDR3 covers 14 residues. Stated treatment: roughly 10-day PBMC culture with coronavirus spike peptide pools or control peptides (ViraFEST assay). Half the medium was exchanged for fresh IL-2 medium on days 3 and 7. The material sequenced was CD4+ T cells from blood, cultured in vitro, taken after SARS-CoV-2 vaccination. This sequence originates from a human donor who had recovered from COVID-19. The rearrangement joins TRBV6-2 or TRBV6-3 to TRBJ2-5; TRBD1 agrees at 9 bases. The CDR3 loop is CASSKRTGEETQYF. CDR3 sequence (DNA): TGTGCCAGCAGCAAGAGGACAGGGGAAGAGACCCAGTACTTC.